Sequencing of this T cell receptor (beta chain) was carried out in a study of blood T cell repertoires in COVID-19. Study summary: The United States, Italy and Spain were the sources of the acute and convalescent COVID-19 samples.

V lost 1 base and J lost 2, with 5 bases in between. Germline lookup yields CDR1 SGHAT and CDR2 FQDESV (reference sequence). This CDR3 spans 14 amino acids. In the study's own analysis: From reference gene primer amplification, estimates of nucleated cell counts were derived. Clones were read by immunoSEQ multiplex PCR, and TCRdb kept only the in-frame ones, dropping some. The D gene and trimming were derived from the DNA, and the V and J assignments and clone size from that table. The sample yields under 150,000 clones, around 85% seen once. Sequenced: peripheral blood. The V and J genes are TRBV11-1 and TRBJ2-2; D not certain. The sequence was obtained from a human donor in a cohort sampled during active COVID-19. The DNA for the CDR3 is TGTGCCAGCAGCTTAGATATTAACACCGGGGAGCTGTTTTTT. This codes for CASSLDINTGELFF. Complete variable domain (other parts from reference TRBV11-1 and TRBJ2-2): EAEVAQSPRYKITEKSQAVAFWCDPISGHATLYWYRQILGQGPELLVQFQDESVVDDSQLPKDRFSAERLKGVDSTLKIQPAELGDSAMYLCASSLDINTGELFFGEGSRLTVL.